Below, 26 T cell receptor beta chains from the same sample are listed, as sequenced in a study of CD8+CD57+ T cells in acquired aplastic anemia. Researchers used genomic DNA as the template to profile TCR beta VDJ and CDR3. MiXCR, applied by TCRdb to the reads, yields one record per CDR3 protein. The data hold roughly 150,000 distinct CDR3 sequences, with roughly 47% observed a single time. Sequencing used sorted CD4+, CD8+, or CD8+CD57+ T cells (not recorded which) from PBMCs. These receptors originate from a human donor in good health.

The chain employs TRBV9 and TRBJ1-6, with 7 bases fitting TRBD1. The J segment lost 7 bases and the V segment lost 0 bases, leaving 1 base of the junction unmatched. The CDR3 contains 14 residues. CDR1 SGDLS and CDR2 YYNGEE come from the germline V gene. The CDR3: CASSVEGQNSPLHF. CDR3 DNA: TGTGCCAGCAGCGTAGAGGGACAGAATTCACCCCTCCACTTT.

The table lists this clonotype with a few counts. The CDR3 protein is CAWSAGVGYTF. The CDR3 DNA is TGTGCCTGGAGTGCCGGGGTTGGCTACACCTTC. The chain carries TRBV30 and TRBJ1-2; D is unresolved. The germline V and J ends were trimmed by 1 base and 7 bases, with 7 bases remaining between them. Per the germline V gene, CDR1 is GTSNPN and CDR2 is SVGIG (reference sequence). This CDR3 region has 11 residues.

The V gene is TRBV10-3, the J gene TRBJ2-7; D ambiguous. The CDR3 has 12 amino acids. Trimming pared 3 bases from V and 2 bases from J, leaving 5 bases between. CDR1 is ENHRY, CDR2 SYGVKD, per germline. CDR3 coding DNA: TGTGCCATCAGTGAACGGGCCTACGAGCAGTACTTC. It encodes CAISERAYEQYF.

The chain joins TRBV11-2 to TRBJ2-5, with D possibly matching TRBD2 (6 bases). The V and J ends lost 2 bases and 4 bases respectively, with 11 bases between them. The germline V gene encodes CDR1 SGHAT and CDR2 FQNNGV. This CDR3 region has 14 residues. The CDR3 region has the DNA TGTGCCAGCAGCTTACTTCGGGGACTAGAGACCCAGTACTTC. Translated, it gives CASSLLRGLETQYF.

This clonotype turned up a few times. The chain employs TRBV10-3 and TRBJ2-5, with 9 bases lining up with TRBD1. The CDR3 consists of 18 residues. Germline V gene data show CDR1 as ENHRY and CDR2 as SYGVKD. The J segment lost 4 bases and the V segment lost 10 bases, leaving 22 bases of the junction unmatched. CDR3 in DNA: TGTGCCAGCAGCCGTACCGGGACAGGGTTGGGGATCAGAGAGACCCAGTACTTC. It is translated as CASSRTGTGLGIRETQYF.

Ten or more counts support this clonotype. The chain recombines TRBV19 with TRBJ1-2; D is undetermined. This CDR3 comprises 15 residues. Trimming shortened V by 3 bases and J by 4 bases, and 15 bases separated the two germline ends. Germline CDR1 reads LNHDA; CDR2 reads SQIVND (reference sequence). The CDR3 region has the DNA TGTGCCAGTAGTATCGCGAGCGACACCACCTATGGCTACACCTTC. Translated: CASSIASDTTYGYTF.

This chain joins TRBV10-3 and TRBJ1-5; 7 bases fit TRBD1. CDR1 ENHRY and CDR2 SYGVKD come from the germline V gene. The CDR3 contains 13 residues. The V and J ends lost 6 bases and 14 bases, in that order; junction bases with no gene match: 13. The CDR3 nucleotides are TGTGCCATCAGGGTAAAGGGGGCGTCCTACGAGCATTTT. Its protein product is CAIRVKGASYEHF.

The rearrangement links TRBV12-3 or TRBV12-4 to TRBJ2-3; possible D gene TRBD2, 5 bases. There are 14 residues in the CDR3. V lost 4 bases and J lost 2, with 10 bases in between. The CDR3 nucleotides read TGTGCCAGCAGTTCCGGGGTCTCCACAGATACGCAGTATTTT. Translated, it gives CASSSGVSTDTQYF.

This clonotype was observed a few times. The chain joins TRBV6-1 to TRBJ1-1; D ambiguous. The CDR3 runs 15 residues. Per the germline V gene, CDR1 is MNHNS and CDR2 is SASEGT. Trimming took 5 bases from V and 4 from J, leaving 17 bases between them. The CDR3 spells CASSPLGLSGTEAFF. As DNA, the CDR3 is TGTGCCAGCAGTCCGTTGGGCCTCTCGGGCACTGAAGCTTTCTTT.

The genes are TRBV2 and TRBJ2-5, with 7 nucleotides matching TRBD1. Germline CDR1 is SNHLY and CDR2 is FYNNEI. The CDR3 extends over 14 amino acids. J lost 4 bases, V lost 4 bases, and 6 bases had no gene match. CDR3 in DNA: TGTGCCAGCAGTGCCGGGACAGAACGAGAGACCCAGTACTTC. As protein: CASSAGTERETQYF.

In its sample, this clonotype was seen a few times. This chain joins TRBV19 and TRBJ1-5; D possibly corresponds to TRBD1 (6 bases). Germline assignment: CDR1 LNHDA and CDR2 SQIVND (reference sequence). The CDR3 spans 15 residues. V was pared by 6 bases and J by 6 bases, with 18 bases between. CDR3: CASSDAGAASQPQHF. In nucleotides, the CDR3 is TGTGCCAGTAGCGATGCAGGGGCGGCGAGTCAGCCCCAGCATTTT.

This chain uses TRBV5-6 with TRBJ1-2, with D possibly being TRBD1 (6 bases). This CDR3 is 17 amino acids long. The germline gives CDR1 SGHDT, CDR2 YYEEEE. V shed 3 bases and J shed 3 bases, with 21 bases lying between them. CDR3 in DNA: TGTGCCAGCAGCTCGCGCTCGACTGGGTGGACAGACTATGGCTACACCTTC. Translating gives CASSSRSTGWTDYGYTF.

V and J are TRBV18 and TRBJ1-4; maybe TRBD1 (5 bases). The V gene's germline CDR1 is KGHSH and CDR2 LQKENI. The CDR3 consists of 15 residues. The V gene lost 3 bases and the J gene lost 2 bases, with 10 bases spanning the gap. This CDR3 is CASSPRGVTNEKLFF. The CDR3 bases are TGTGCCAGCTCACCCCGAGGGGTCACTAATGAAAAACTGTTTTTT.

Ten or more counts support this clonotype. The rearrangement uses TRBV14 and TRBJ2-7, with D uncertain. V lost 0 bases, J lost 9 bases, and 12 bases lay in between. Germline V lookup: CDR1 SGHDN, CDR2 FVKESK. There are 13 residues in the CDR3. The CDR3: CASSQEVGRTQYF. CDR3 coding DNA: TGTGCCAGCAGCCAAGAAGTCGGACGGACGCAGTACTTC.

The CDR3 sequence: CASGDRTPTYGYTF. The CDR3 DNA reads as TGTGCCAGCGGCGACCGGACGCCTACCTATGGCTACACCTTC. The chain has TRBV7-2 and TRBJ1-2, with unresolved D. Trimming took off 8 bases at V and 4 bases at J, with 17 bases between the two ends. The CDR3 runs 14 residues. Per germline, CDR1 SGHTA and CDR2 FQGNSA.

The chain employs TRBV10-3 and TRBJ2-1, with 8 positions matching TRBD2. This CDR3 region has 17 residues. J lost 1 base, V lost 0 bases, and 5 bases had no gene match. Germline lookup yields CDR1 ENHRY and CDR2 SYGVKD. This CDR3 reads CAISESKSGSSYNEQFF. In DNA form, the CDR3 reads TGTGCCATCAGTGAGTCGAAAAGCGGGAGTTCCTACAATGAGCAGTTCTTC.

A single count supports this clonotype. This chain links TRBV10-3 with TRBJ2-7; D is ambiguous. The V end lost 3 bases, the J end lost 0 bases, and 12 bases lay between the germline ends. Germline-derived CDR1 and CDR2 are ENHRY and SYGVKD. CDR3 length: 15 amino acids. The CDR3 here is CAISDRWSSSYEQYF. The CDR3 DNA follows: TGTGCCATCAGTGATAGGTGGAGTAGCTCCTACGAGCAGTACTTC.

This clonotype was counted ten times or more. The rearrangement joins TRBV7-3 to TRBJ2-5, with TRBD2 matching over 7 bases. This CDR3 is 13 amino acids long. V lost 3 bases, J lost 5 bases, and 3 bases stayed unmatched. Germline CDR1 reads SGHTA; CDR2 reads FQGTGA. Here the CDR3 reads CASSFWGGETQYF. DNA of the CDR3: TGTGCCAGCAGCTTTTGGGGAGGGGAGACCCAGTACTTC.

The J gene is TRBJ2-3, the V gene TRBV19, with D possibly matching TRBD2 (6 bases). The CDR3 length is 14 residues. The germline V gene encodes CDR1 LNHDA and CDR2 SQIVND (reference sequence). Trimming left V 7 bases short and J 3 bases short, with 14 bases between. CDR3 sequence: CASKVGRGTDTQYF. CDR3 DNA sequence: TGTGCCAGTAAGGTCGGGAGAGGGACAGATACGCAGTATTTT.

This clonotype has a count of ten or more. This sequence joins TRBV7-8 and TRBJ1-2, with 7 bases fitting TRBD1. This CDR3 has 13 residues. From germline, CDR1 is SGHVS and CDR2 FQNEAQ. J gave up 7 bases and V 3 bases, and 5 bases lay outside the gene matches. DNA of the CDR3: TGTGCCAGCAGCTTCCAGGGGGTCGGTGGCTACACCTTC. This gives the protein CASSFQGVGGYTF.

A single count supports this clonotype. This may come from a read error, since a much larger clone is one base off. The rearrangement links TRBV12-3 or TRBV12-4 to TRBJ1-2, with 8 bases aligning to TRBD1. CDR3 length: 14 amino acids. In nucleotides, the CDR3 is TGTGCCAGCAGAAGACAGGGGTCTAACTATGGCTGCACCTTC. This sequence encodes CASRRQGSNYGCTF.

This chain connects TRBV9 to TRBJ2-3; D not resolved. The V and J ends lost 0 bases and 6 bases respectively, with 11 bases between them. Germline CDR1 and CDR2: SGDLS and YYNGEE. The CDR3 spans 14 residues. The CDR3 DNA reads as TGTGCCAGCAGCGTAGACTCCTTACCTGATACGCAGTATTTT. Amino acid sequence: CASSVDSLPDTQYF.

This clonotype appeared many times. V gene TRBV4-2 combines with J gene TRBJ2-1; possibly TRBD1 or TRBD2 for D (6 bases each). CDR1 is LGHNA, CDR2 YNFKEQ, per germline. This CDR3 has 16 residues. Trimming removed 0 bases from V and 2 bases from J, with 11 bases in between. The CDR3 DNA reads TGTGCCAGCAGCCAAGACGTAGGGGGGCCCTACAATGAGCAGTTCTTC. Its translation is CASSQDVGGPYNEQFF.

This clonotype was seen at least ten times. This chain joins TRBV7-8 and TRBJ1-5; 8 bases fit TRBD1. The J segment lost 3 bases and the V segment lost 4 bases, leaving 2 bases of the junction unmatched. CDR1 is SGHVS, CDR2 FQNEAQ, per germline. The CDR3 length is 14 residues. The CDR3 reads CASSWDRNNQPQHF. In DNA form, the CDR3 reads TGTGCCAGCAGCTGGGACAGGAACAATCAGCCCCAGCATTTT. Full variable domain (rest looked up from reference TRBV7-8 and TRBJ1-5): GAGVSQSPRYKVAKRGQDVALRCDPISGHVSLFWYQQALGQGPEFLTYFQNEAQLDKSGLPSDRFFAERPEGSVSTLKIQRTQQEDSAVYLCASSWDRNNQPQHFGDGTRLSIL.

The chain is built from TRBV5-1 and TRBJ2-7; 8 bases map to TRBD2. The germline V gene has CDR1 SGHRS and CDR2 YFSETQ. V shed 4 bases and J 3 bases; nucleotides not matched to a gene: 12. This CDR3 has 16 residues. The CDR3 region has the DNA TGCGCCAGCAGCGCCACAACTAGCGGAGGGGACTACGAGCAGTACTTC. The encoded protein is CASSATTSGGDYEQYF.

V and J are TRBV18 and TRBJ1-1; D not resolved. This CDR3 is 13 amino acids long. Germline V lookup: CDR1 KGHSH, CDR2 LQKENI. With 3 bases removed from V and 7 bases from J, the gap between germline ends came to 12 bases. CDR3: CASSPALRGEAFF. As DNA, the CDR3 is TGTGCCAGCTCACCGGCCCTACGTGGTGAAGCTTTCTTT. Complete variable domain (other parts from reference TRBV18 and TRBJ1-1): NAGVMQNPRHLVRRRGQEARLRCSPMKGHSHVYWYRQLPEEGLKFMVYLQKENIIDESGMPKERFSAEFPKEGPSILRIQQVVRGDSAAYFCASSPALRGEAFFGQGTRLTVV.